Following are 9 T cell receptor beta chains from one sample sequenced in a study of cytomegalovirus exposure and HLA in healthy donors. The primer mix had 60 Vbeta and 13 Jbeta primers. Method: immunoSEQ multiplex PCR; TCRdb's copy keeps in-frame clones and lacks some. The profile shows about 150,000 clones, around two thirds of them singletons. The specimen was PBMCs. The receptors were sampled from a man in his thirties or forties in good health and CMV-seropositive.

This chain links TRBV19 with TRBJ1-1; 7 bases agree with TRBD1. Germline values: CDR1 LNHDA, CDR2 SQIVND (reference sequence). The V and J ends lost 6 bases and 6 bases, in that order; junction bases with no gene match: 7. The CDR3 contains 13 residues. The CDR3 loop is CASRETGRPEAFF. In DNA, the CDR3 is TGTGCCAGTAGGGAGACAGGGCGCCCTGAAGCTTTCTTT.

This chain connects TRBV6-6 to TRBJ2-5; D is perhaps TRBD2 (6 bases). In germline, CDR1 is MNHNY, CDR2 SVGAGI (reference sequence). V lost 6 bases and J lost 4, with 15 bases in between. This CDR3 is 14 amino acids long. CDR3 loop: CASRGGLLGETQYF. The CDR3 nucleotides read TGTGCCAGCAGGGGGGGACTCTTGGGAGAGACCCAGTACTTC.

This clone was picked up a small number of times. The gene calls are TRBV9 and TRBJ2-2; weak D call: TRBD2 (5 bases). Germline CDR1 SGDLS, CDR2 YYNGEE. Trimming stripped 6 bases from V and 2 bases from J, with 11 bases between. CDR3 length: 14 amino acids. CDR3 amino acids: CASTWTANTGELFF. DNA of the CDR3: TGTGCCAGCACTTGGACTGCTAACACCGGGGAGCTGTTTTTT.

J is TRBJ2-4 and V is TRBV4-1; TRBD2 matches at 8 bases. J was trimmed by 2 bases and V by 3 bases; bases with no gene match: 6. This CDR3 contains 16 residues. CDR1 is MGHRA, CDR2 YSYEKL, per germline. The CDR3 nucleotides read TGCGCCAGCAGCCAGGTCGGGGGGGTGTCCAAAAACATTCAGTACTTC. It specifies CASSQVGGVSKNIQYF.

The chain couples TRBV18 to TRBJ1-3, with unresolved D. Germline V gene data show CDR1 as KGHSH and CDR2 as LQKENI. The germline V and J ends were trimmed by 5 bases and 2 bases, with 16 bases remaining between them. This CDR3 comprises 16 residues. The chain's CDR3 is CASSIPPTSPGNTIYF. CDR3 sequence (DNA): TGTGCCAGCTCAATCCCCCCGACTTCACCTGGAAACACCATATATTTT.

This clone was recorded once. The V and J genes are TRBV7-9 and TRBJ2-1, with TRBD2 matching over 13 bases. The J segment lost 8 bases and the V segment lost 5 bases, leaving 9 bases of the junction unmatched. This CDR3 spans 16 amino acids. Germline V gene lookup returns CDR1 SEHNR and CDR2 FQNEAQ (reference sequence). This CDR3 is CASSTATSGRIDEQFF. CDR3 DNA sequence: TGTGCCAGCAGCACGGCGACTAGCGGGAGGATCGATGAGCAGTTCTTC.

V is TRBV27 and J is TRBJ1-1; D unclear. Trimming pared 4 bases from V and 6 bases from J, leaving 15 bases between. Germline loops: CDR1 MNHEY, CDR2 SMNVEV (reference sequence). This CDR3 has 14 residues. The DNA for the CDR3 is TGTGCCAGCAGTTCTATTAGCAACGAGCCTGAAGCTTTCTTT. Translating it yields CASSSISNEPEAFF.

The genes are TRBV19 and TRBJ2-3; 7 bases agree with TRBD2. V lost 5 bases, J lost 7 bases, and 6 bases stayed unmatched. The CDR3 runs 13 residues. The germline V gene encodes CDR1 LNHDA and CDR2 SQIVND (reference sequence). This CDR3 reads CASSQLGGNTQYF. The CDR3 DNA is TGTGCCAGTAGTCAACTGGGGGGGAATACGCAGTATTTT. Combining the CDR3 with reference TRBV19 and TRBJ2-3 gives the whole variable domain DGGITQSPKYLFRKEGQNVTLSCEQNLNHDAMYWYRQDPGQGLRLIYYSQIVNDFQKGDIAEGYSVSREKKESFPLTVTSAQKNPTAFYLCASSQLGGNTQYFGPGTRLTVL.

This clone was seen only once. V usage is TRBV7-9 and J usage is TRBJ2-2, with 7 bases fitting TRBD1. Trimming removed 5 bases from V and 6 bases from J; junction bases left unmatched: 12. The CDR3 totals 16 residues. The germline V gene encodes CDR1 SEHNR and CDR2 FQNEAQ (reference sequence). As DNA, the CDR3 is TGTGCCAGCAGCGCGGAGTCGGGACAGAAGGCCGGGGAGCTGTTTTTT. It specifies CASSAESGQKAGELFF.